The 17 T cell receptor beta chains reported below all come from one sample, sequenced in a study of T cells in Graves' hyperthyroidism and ophthalmopathy. From RNA transcripts, TCR beta CDR3 regions were amplified. The HTBI primer set was used in a first-round RT-PCR of the TCR CDR3. A single record per CDR3 protein comes from TCRdb applying MiXCR to the multiplex PCR reads. The data contain some 270,000 distinct CDR3 sequences, approximately 12% of them singletons. Sequenced: blood. The receptors were gathered from a woman under 40 with Graves' hyperthyroidism that later progressed to Graves' ophthalmopathy.

This clonotype was recorded a few times. The V gene is TRBV20-1, the J gene TRBJ2-7; D tentatively reads TRBD1 or TRBD2 (5 bases each). The germline gives CDR1 DFQATT, CDR2 SNEGSKA (reference sequence). This CDR3 has 15 residues. Trimming cost V 1 base and J 5 bases, with 18 bases left between them. The DNA for the CDR3 is TGCAGTGCTAGAGGAGGGGTGCCCGAGATCCACGAGCAGTACTTC. Amino acids: CSARGGVPEIHEQYF.

This clonotype was observed at least ten times. The rearrangement joins TRBV11-2 to TRBJ1-6, with 9 bases aligning to TRBD1. V trimming: 5 bases; J trimming: 10 bases; junction bases outside the gene matches: 6. The CDR3 covers 14 residues. CDR1 is SGHAT and CDR2 is FQNNGV in the germline V gene. The CDR3 DNA follows: TGTGCCAGCAGCCTGGGACAGGGAAGATCACCCCTCCACTTT. It specifies CASSLGQGRSPLHF.

With regard to this clonotype: Since a much larger clone is just one base distant, this may be a read error. The chain has TRBV5-4 and TRBJ2-2; D unresolved. This CDR3 contains 11 residues. Germline V gives CDR1 SGHNT, CDR2 YYREEE (reference sequence). Trimming removed 4 bases from V and 6 bases from J, with 4 bases in between. The CDR3 protein is CASSAAGELFF. The CDR3 nucleotides read TGTGCCAGCAGCGCGGCCGGGGAGCTGTTTTTT.

The rearrangement uses TRBV19 and TRBJ2-2, with 8 bases matching TRBD2. The CDR3 contains 15 residues. CDR1 LNHDA and CDR2 SQIVND come from the germline V gene (reference sequence). The V segment lost 6 bases and the J segment 4 bases; nucleotides outside the gene matches: 7. CDR3 residues: CASRRDAGGTGELFF. CDR3 coding DNA: TGTGCCAGTAGAAGGGACGCGGGGGGCACCGGGGAGCTGTTTTTT.

This clonotype has ten or more counts. This chain uses TRBV6-2 or TRBV6-3 with TRBJ2-5; TRBD1 matches 8 bases. In germline, CDR1 is MNHEY, CDR2 SVGEGT. The trim removed 2 bases at V and 5 bases at J, leaving 13 bases unmatched. CDR3 length: 17 amino acids. CDR3: CASSYPRAAGGLETQYF. For the CDR3, the DNA is TGTGCCAGCAGTTACCCGAGGGCGGCAGGGGGCTTGGAGACCCAGTACTTC.

This clonotype was counted ten times or more. The chain employs TRBV7-9 and TRBJ1-2; D is undetermined. Trimming shortened V by 5 bases and J by 6 bases, and 22 bases separated the two germline ends. Germline V gives CDR1 SEHNR, CDR2 FQNEAQ (reference sequence). The CDR3 has 16 amino acids. CDR3 residues: CASSVGDRGGRDGYTF. CDR3 sequence (DNA): TGTGCCAGCAGCGTTGGGGATCGCGGTGGGCGGGATGGCTACACCTTC.

The chain combines TRBV7-3 with TRBJ2-5, with a tentative D call TRBD1 (5 bases). The V gene lost 2 bases and the J gene lost 3 bases, with 19 bases spanning the gap. CDR3 length: 17 amino acids. Germline V lookup: CDR1 SGHTA, CDR2 FQGTGA. Written as DNA, the CDR3 is TGTGCCAGCAGCTTATTGGGGCGGAACGATTTGGAAGAGACCCAGTACTTC. This gives the protein CASSLLGRNDLEETQYF.

This clonotype was seen ten or more times. Written as DNA, the CDR3 is TGTGCCAGCAGTTACAGTGTATCTAGCGGGGAGTACAATGAGCAGTTCTTC. Amino acids: CASSYSVSSGEYNEQFF. The chain combines TRBV6-2 or TRBV6-3 with TRBJ2-1, with TRBD2 matching 9 bases. V was clipped by 2 bases and J by 4 bases; unmatched bases: 9. The germline V gene encodes CDR1 MNHEY and CDR2 SVGEGT. The length of the CDR3 is 17 residues.

This clonotype was seen many times. The rearrangement uses TRBV6-5 and TRBJ1-2; D uncertain. V was pared by 0 bases and J by 10 bases, with 12 bases between. Per the germline V gene, CDR1 is MNHEY and CDR2 is SVGAGI. The CDR3 has 13 residues. In DNA form, the CDR3 reads TGTGCCAGCAGTTACTCGGAAGGAAGCCCCTACACCTTC. Translation: CASSYSEGSPYTF.

The sample holds a few counts of this clonotype. This rearrangement joins TRBV14 to TRBJ2-2; 8 nucleotides match TRBD1. There are 21 residues in the CDR3. V was pared by 1 base and J by 4 bases, with 20 bases of the junction left unmatched. Germline loops: CDR1 SGHDN, CDR2 FVKESK. In DNA form, the CDR3 reads TGTGCCAGCAGCCAAGTCTCGTTGGGACAGGCCGCTACCCCGGGCACCGGGGAGCTGTTTTTT. It codes for CASSQVSLGQAATPGTGELFF.

This clonotype was recorded a few times. A much larger clone lies one base from this, so it may be a read error. The V gene is TRBV6-9, the J gene TRBJ2-1; 9 bases match TRBD2. Germline CDR1 reads MNHGY; CDR2 reads SVAAGI. This CDR3 is built from 14 residues. Trimming at V came to 4 bases and at J to 5 bases, leaving 3 bases not matched to a gene. The CDR3 DNA is TGTGCCAGCAGTTTGCGGGAGGGTAACAATGAGCAGTTCTTC. Its translation is CASSLREGNNEQFF.

This chain links TRBV15 with TRBJ2-3; 8 bases fit TRBD1. CDR1 LNHNV and CDR2 YYDKDF come from the germline V gene (reference sequence). The CDR3 loop spans 13 amino acids. V gave up 6 bases and J gave up 4 bases; unmatched junction bases: 3. CDR3: CATSTGGADTQYF. In nucleotides, the CDR3 is TGTGCCACCAGTACAGGGGGTGCAGATACGCAGTATTTT.

The rearrangement uses TRBV24-1 and TRBJ2-1, with D perhaps TRBD1 or TRBD2 (6 bases each). The CDR3 loop spans 15 amino acids. Per germline, CDR1 KGHDR and CDR2 SFDVKD. The germline V and J ends were trimmed by 3 bases and 6 bases, with 14 bases remaining between them. This CDR3 reads CATSDGGLAANEQFF. CDR3 DNA sequence: TGTGCCACCAGTGATGGGGGGCTGGCGGCCAATGAGCAGTTCTTC.

CDR3: CASSQEGQGVDTEAFF. Written as DNA, the CDR3 is TGTGCCAGCAGCCAAGAGGGACAGGGAGTGGACACTGAAGCTTTCTTT. This rearrangement joins TRBV3-1 to TRBJ1-1, with 9 bases matching TRBD1. V trimming: 0 bases; J trimming: 3 bases; junction bases outside the gene matches: 5. The germline V gene has CDR1 LGHDT and CDR2 YNNKEL (reference sequence). The CDR3 runs to 16 residues.

The genes are TRBV19 and TRBJ2-3, with D possibly being TRBD1 (5 bases). Trimming shortened V by 1 base and J by 6 bases, and 11 bases separated the two germline ends. The CDR3 consists of 14 residues. Germline V gives CDR1 LNHDA, CDR2 SQIVND (reference sequence). For the CDR3, the DNA is TGTGCCAGTAGTATAGTCAGGACACCCGATACGCAGTATTTT. Protein: CASSIVRTPDTQYF.

This clonotype was recorded many times. The rearrangement joins TRBV10-3 to TRBJ2-5, with no clear D. The CDR3 runs to 14 residues. V was trimmed by 1 base and J by 0 bases, leaving 6 bases between them. Germline CDR1 ENHRY, CDR2 SYGVKD. CDR3 nucleotide sequence: TGTGCCATCAGTGAGTTCGTGTACCAAGAGACCCAGTACTTC. Its translation: CAISEFVYQETQYF.

This clonotype occurred a few times. The chain couples TRBV25-1 to TRBJ2-7, with TRBD2 identical over 7 bases. Germline V gene lookup returns CDR1 MGHDK and CDR2 SYGVNS. V dropped 4 bases and J dropped 5; count of bases not matched to a gene: 11. There are 15 residues in the CDR3. Written as DNA, the CDR3 is TGTGCCAGCAGTGCATGGAGCGGGAAGGCCCACGAGCAGTACTTC. This gives the protein CASSAWSGKAHEQYF.